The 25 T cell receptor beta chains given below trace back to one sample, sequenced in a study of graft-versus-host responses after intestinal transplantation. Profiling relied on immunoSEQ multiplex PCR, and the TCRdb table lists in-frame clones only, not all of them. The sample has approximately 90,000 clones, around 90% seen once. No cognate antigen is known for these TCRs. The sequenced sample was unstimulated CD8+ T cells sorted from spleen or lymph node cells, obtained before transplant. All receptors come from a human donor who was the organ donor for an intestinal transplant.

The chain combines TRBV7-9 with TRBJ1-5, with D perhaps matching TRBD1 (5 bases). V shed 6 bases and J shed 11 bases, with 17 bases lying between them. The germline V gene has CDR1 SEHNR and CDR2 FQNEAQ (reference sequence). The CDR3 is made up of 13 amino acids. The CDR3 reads CASSPGGDRTQHF. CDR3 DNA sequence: TGTGCCAGCAGTCCCGGGGGGGACCGGACCCAGCATTTT.

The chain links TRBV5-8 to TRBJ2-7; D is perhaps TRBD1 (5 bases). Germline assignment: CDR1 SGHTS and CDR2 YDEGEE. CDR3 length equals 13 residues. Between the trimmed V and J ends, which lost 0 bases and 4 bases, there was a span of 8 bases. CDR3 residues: CASSLDRTYEQYF. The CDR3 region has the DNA TGTGCCAGCAGCTTGGACAGGACATACGAGCAGTACTTC.

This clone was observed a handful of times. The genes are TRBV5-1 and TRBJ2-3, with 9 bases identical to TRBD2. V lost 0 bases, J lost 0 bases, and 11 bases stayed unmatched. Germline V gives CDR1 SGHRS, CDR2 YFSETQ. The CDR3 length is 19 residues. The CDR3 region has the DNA TGCGCCAGCAGCTTGGTTTCGAGCGGGGGGCCTCTTAGCACAGATACGCAGTATTTT. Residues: CASSLVSSGGPLSTDTQYF.

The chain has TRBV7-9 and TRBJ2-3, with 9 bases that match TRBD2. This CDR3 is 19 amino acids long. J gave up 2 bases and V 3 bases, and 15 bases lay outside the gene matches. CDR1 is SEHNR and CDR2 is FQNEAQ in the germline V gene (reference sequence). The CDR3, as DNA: TGTGCCAGCAGCTTCCTTGGGGGGGGTAGCGGGGGATCCACAGATACGCAGTATTTT. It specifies CASSFLGGGSGGSTDTQYF.

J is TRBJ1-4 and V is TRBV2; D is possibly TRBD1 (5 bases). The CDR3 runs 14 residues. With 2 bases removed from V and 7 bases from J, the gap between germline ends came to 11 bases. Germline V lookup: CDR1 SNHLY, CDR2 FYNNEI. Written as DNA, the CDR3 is TGTGCCAGCAGTGAATGGCAGGGTGGTGAAAAACTGTTTTTT. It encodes CASSEWQGGEKLFF.

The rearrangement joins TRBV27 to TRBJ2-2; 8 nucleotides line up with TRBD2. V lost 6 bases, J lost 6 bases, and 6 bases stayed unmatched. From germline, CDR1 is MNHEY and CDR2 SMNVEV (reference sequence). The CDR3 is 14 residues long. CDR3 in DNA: TGTGCCAGCAGGCCGGGACTAGGCGCCGGGGAGCTGTTTTTT. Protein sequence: CASRPGLGAGELFF.

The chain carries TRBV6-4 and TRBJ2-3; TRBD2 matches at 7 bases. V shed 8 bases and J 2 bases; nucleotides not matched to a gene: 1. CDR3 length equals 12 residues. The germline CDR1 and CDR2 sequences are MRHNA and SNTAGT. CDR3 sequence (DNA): TGTGCCAGCGGGACTACCACAGATACGCAGTATTTT. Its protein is CASGTTTDTQYF.

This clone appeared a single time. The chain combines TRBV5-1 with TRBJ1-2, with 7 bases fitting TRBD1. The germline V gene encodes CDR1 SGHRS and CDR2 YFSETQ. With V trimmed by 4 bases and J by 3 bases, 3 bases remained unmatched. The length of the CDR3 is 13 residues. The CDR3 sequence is CASSTDRDYGYTF. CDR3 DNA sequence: TGCGCCAGCAGCACTGACAGGGACTATGGCTACACCTTC.

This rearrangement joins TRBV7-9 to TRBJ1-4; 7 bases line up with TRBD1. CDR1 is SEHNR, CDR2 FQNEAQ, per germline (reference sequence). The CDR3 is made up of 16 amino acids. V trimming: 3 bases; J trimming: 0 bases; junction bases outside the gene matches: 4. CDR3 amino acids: CASSLVTGATNEKLFF. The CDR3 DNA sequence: TGTGCCAGCAGCTTGGTTACAGGGGCAACTAATGAAAAACTGTTTTTT.

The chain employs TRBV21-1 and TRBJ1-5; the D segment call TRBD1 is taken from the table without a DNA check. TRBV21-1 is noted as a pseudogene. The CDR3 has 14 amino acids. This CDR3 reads CASSKGQESQPQHF. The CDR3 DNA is TGTGCCAGCAGCAAAGGACAGGAAAGTCAGCCCCAGCATTTT.

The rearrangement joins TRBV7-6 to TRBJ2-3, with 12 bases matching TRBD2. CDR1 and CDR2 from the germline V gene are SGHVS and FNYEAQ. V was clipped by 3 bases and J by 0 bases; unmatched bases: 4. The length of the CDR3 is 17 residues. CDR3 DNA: TGTGCCAGCAGCTTTTCGACTAGCGGGGGAAGCACAGATACGCAGTATTTT. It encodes CASSFSTSGGSTDTQYF.

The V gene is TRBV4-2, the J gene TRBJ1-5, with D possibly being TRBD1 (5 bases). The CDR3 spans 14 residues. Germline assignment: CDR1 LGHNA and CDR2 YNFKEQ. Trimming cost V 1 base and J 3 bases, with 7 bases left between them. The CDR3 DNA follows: TGTGCCAGCAGCCAAGGACAGCTCAATCAGCCCCAGCATTTT. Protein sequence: CASSQGQLNQPQHF.

Here the CDR3 DNA reads TGTGCCAGCAGTTTTTCGGCAGGGGAATGGTACACTGAAGCTTTCTTT. Its protein product is CASSFSAGEWYTEAFF. The V and J genes are TRBV27 and TRBJ1-1; weak D call: TRBD1 (6 bases). Per germline, CDR1 MNHEY and CDR2 SMNVEV (reference sequence). CDR3 length: 16 amino acids. The germline V and J ends were trimmed by 3 bases and 3 bases, with 17 bases remaining between them.

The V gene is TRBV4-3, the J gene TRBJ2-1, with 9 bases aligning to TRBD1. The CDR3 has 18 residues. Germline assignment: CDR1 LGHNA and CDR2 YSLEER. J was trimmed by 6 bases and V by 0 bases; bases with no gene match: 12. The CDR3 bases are TGCGCCAGCAGCCAAGAAGGGACAGGGCTAGCTTACGGCAATGAGCAGTTCTTC. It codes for CASSQEGTGLAYGNEQFF.

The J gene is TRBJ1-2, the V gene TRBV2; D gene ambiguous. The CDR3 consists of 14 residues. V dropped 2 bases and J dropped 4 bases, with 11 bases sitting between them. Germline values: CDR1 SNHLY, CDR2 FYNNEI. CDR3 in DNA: TGTGCCAGCAGTGAATACCCACTTGGCTATGGCTACACCTTC. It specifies CASSEYPLGYGYTF.

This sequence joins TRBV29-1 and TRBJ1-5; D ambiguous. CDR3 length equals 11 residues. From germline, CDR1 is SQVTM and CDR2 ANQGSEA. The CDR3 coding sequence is TGCACACGTACTAGTAATCAGCCCCAGCATTTT. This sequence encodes CTRTSNQPQHF. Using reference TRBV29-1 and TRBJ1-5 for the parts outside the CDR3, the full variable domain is SAVISQKPSRDICQRGTSLTIQCQVDSQVTMMFWYRQQPGQSLTLIATANQGSEATYESGFVIDKFPISRPNLTFSTLTVSNMSPEDSSIYLCTRTSNQPQHFGDGTRLSIL.

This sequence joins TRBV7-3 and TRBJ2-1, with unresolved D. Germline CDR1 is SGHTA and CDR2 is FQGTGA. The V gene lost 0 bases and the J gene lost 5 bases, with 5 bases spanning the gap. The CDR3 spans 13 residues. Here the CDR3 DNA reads TGTGCCAGCAGCTTAACCCCAAACAATGAGCAGTTCTTC. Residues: CASSLTPNNEQFF. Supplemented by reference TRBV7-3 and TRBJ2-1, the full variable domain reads GAGVSQTPSNKVTEKGKYVELRCDPISGHTALYWYRQSLGQGPEFLIYFQGTGAADDSGLPNDRFFAVRPEGSVSTLKIQRTERGDSAVYLCASSLTPNNEQFFGPGTRLTVL.

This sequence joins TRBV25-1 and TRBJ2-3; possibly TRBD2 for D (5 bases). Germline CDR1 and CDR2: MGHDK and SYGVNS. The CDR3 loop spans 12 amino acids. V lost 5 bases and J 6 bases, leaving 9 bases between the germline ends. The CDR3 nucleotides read TGTGCCAGCAGTTTCACGGGGGATACGCAGTATTTT. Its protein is CASSFTGDTQYF.

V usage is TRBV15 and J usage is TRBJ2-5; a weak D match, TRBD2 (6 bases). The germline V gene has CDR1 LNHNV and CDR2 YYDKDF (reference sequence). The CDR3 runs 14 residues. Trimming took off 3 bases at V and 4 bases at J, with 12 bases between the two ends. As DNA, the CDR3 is TGTGCCACCAGCAGTATTCGGGGGATAGAGACCCAGTACTTC. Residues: CATSSIRGIETQYF.

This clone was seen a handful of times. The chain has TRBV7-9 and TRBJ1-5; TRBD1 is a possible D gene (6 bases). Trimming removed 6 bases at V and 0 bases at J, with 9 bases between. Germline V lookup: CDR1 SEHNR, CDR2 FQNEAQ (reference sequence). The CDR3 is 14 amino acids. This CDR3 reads CASSRTDSNQPQHF. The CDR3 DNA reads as TGTGCCAGCAGTCGGACAGATAGCAATCAGCCCCAGCATTTT.

CDR3 DNA sequence: TGTGCCAGCGGGGAGCCGGGGACAGGGGCCTACGAGCAGTACTTC. Translation: CASGEPGTGAYEQYF. This chain uses TRBV28 with TRBJ2-7, with TRBD1 matching 10 bases. Germline trimming cut 8 bases from V and 2 bases from J; bases unmatched to any gene: 9. Germline V gene data show CDR1 as MDHEN and CDR2 as SYDVKM. The CDR3 length is 15 residues.

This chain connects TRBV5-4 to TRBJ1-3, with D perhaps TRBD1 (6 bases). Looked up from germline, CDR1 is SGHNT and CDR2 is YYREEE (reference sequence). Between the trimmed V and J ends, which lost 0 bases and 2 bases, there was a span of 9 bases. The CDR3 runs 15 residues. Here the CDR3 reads CASSLAGTTGNTIYF. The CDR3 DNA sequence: TGTGCCAGCAGCTTGGCCGGGACAACTGGAAACACCATATATTTT.

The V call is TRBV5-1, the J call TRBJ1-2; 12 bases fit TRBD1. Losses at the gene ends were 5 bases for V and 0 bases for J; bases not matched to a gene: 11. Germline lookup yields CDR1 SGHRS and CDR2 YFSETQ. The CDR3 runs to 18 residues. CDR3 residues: CASSPGSGQGAPNYGYTF. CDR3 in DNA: TGCGCCAGCAGTCCCGGTTCGGGACAGGGGGCGCCTAACTATGGCTACACCTTC. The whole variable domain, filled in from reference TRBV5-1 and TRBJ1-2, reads KAGVTQTPRYLIKTRGQQVTLSCSPISGHRSVSWYQQTPGQGLQFLFEYFSETQRNKGNFPGRFSGRQFSNSRSEMNVSTLELGDSALYLCASSPGSGQGAPNYGYTFGSGTRLTVV.

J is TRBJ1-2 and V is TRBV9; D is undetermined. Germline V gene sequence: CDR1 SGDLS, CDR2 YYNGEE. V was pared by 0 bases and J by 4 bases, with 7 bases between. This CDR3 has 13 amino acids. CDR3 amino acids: CASSVGPIYGYTF. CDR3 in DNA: TGTGCCAGCAGCGTAGGGCCGATCTATGGCTACACCTTC.

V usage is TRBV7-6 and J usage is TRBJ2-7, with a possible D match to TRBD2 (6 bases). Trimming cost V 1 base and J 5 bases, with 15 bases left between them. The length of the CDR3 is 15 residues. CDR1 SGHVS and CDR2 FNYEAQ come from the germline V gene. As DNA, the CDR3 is TGTGCCAGCAGCTTAGGGCTCCTAGCGTCTGACGAGCAGTACTTC. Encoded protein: CASSLGLLASDEQYF.